What follows are 22 T cell receptor beta chains derived from one specimen sequenced in a study of human T cells and chemical hapten exposure. A single record per CDR3 protein comes from TCRdb applying MiXCR to the RACE reads. The table records tens of thousands of distinct CDR3 sequences, about a tenth of them present only once. The time point: patch test 2, 6 weeks after DPC sensitization. Treatment: therapeutic diphenylcyclopropenone sensitization with weekly scalp DPC. The sequenced sample was whole blood, obtained in connection with sensitization to the hapten diphenylcyclopropenone (DPC). These receptors were obtained from a woman aged 50 to 60 with alopecia areata. Some clones in this sample may be carry-over from other donors' samples.

This chain connects TRBV28 to TRBJ1-2; a weak D match, TRBD1 (6 bases). V gave up 4 bases and J gave up 10 bases, with 13 bases separating them. The CDR3 contains 12 residues. Germline assignment: CDR1 MDHEN and CDR2 SYDVKM. For the CDR3, the DNA is TGTGCCAGCAGTTCGGCCAGGGGTGACTACACCTTC. The encoded protein is CASSSARGDYTF.

This chain connects TRBV27 to TRBJ1-3; D not resolved. V lost 5 bases, J lost 2 bases, and 13 bases lay in between. Germline values: CDR1 MNHEY, CDR2 SMNVEV (reference sequence). This CDR3 is built from 15 residues. CDR3 coding DNA: TGTGCCAGCAGTCACAGAGAAGAGACTGGAAACACCATATATTTT. Amino acid sequence: CASSHREETGNTIYF.

This clonotype was seen ten or more times. The rearrangement uses TRBV10-2 and TRBJ1-4; 10 nucleotides align to TRBD1. The CDR3 runs 15 residues. Germline V gene lookup returns CDR1 WSHSY and CDR2 SAAADI. V trimming: 7 bases; J trimming: 8 bases; junction bases outside the gene matches: 10. For the CDR3, the DNA is TGCGCCAGCACGGACAGGGGGGGTATAAAAGAAAAACTGTTTTTT. Translation gives CASTDRGGIKEKLFF.

The chain carries TRBV12-3 or TRBV12-4 and TRBJ2-4; D call uncertain. This CDR3 contains 13 residues. V was shortened by 3 bases and J by 7 bases, with 10 bases between the two germline ends. For the CDR3, the DNA is TGTGCCAGCAGTTTTGGACGGATTAACATTCAGTACTTC. It is translated as CASSFGRINIQYF.

Ten or more counts support this clonotype. The chain has TRBV7-2 and TRBJ1-1, with a weak D call TRBD1 (5 bases). This CDR3 has 21 amino acids. The V gene lost 5 bases and the J gene lost 3 bases, with 34 bases spanning the gap. Germline V CDR1 and CDR2: SGHTA, FQGNSA. The CDR3 DNA follows: TGTGCCAGCAGCAGACCGGGACGGGCCGTATTCAACAAGGGGAGTGACACTGAAGCTTTCTTT. Amino acids: CASSRPGRAVFNKGSDTEAFF.

This clonotype was detected ten times or more. The V gene is TRBV27, the J gene TRBJ2-3, with TRBD1 matching 9 bases. The germline V gene has CDR1 MNHEY and CDR2 SMNVEV (reference sequence). With V trimmed by 2 bases and J by 5 bases, 11 bases remained unmatched. The CDR3 totals 17 residues. This chain's CDR3 is CASSLATGTGFRDTQYF. CDR3 nucleotide sequence: TGTGCCAGCAGTTTAGCTACCGGGACAGGGTTTCGAGATACGCAGTATTTT.

This clonotype was picked up many times. The chain recombines TRBV6-1 with TRBJ1-6; 8 nucleotides match TRBD1. The CDR3 totals 15 residues. With V trimmed by 0 bases and J by 10 bases, 5 bases remained unmatched. Per the germline V gene, CDR1 is MNHNS and CDR2 is SASEGT. CDR3: CASSEAWTGQSPLHF. The CDR3 DNA reads TGTGCCAGCAGTGAAGCATGGACAGGGCAATCACCCCTCCACTTT.

In its sample, this clonotype was seen many times. This chain links TRBV2 with TRBJ1-2; tentatively, D is TRBD1 (5 bases). Germline loops: CDR1 SNHLY, CDR2 FYNNEI. This CDR3 has 13 residues. Trimming shortened V by 6 bases and J by 1 base, and 9 bases separated the two germline ends. CDR3 residues: CASRGDFNYGYTF. The CDR3 DNA is TGTGCCAGCAGGGGGGACTTTAACTATGGCTACACCTTC.

This clonotype has a count of ten or more. J is TRBJ1-2 and V is TRBV3-1; D is ambiguous. The CDR3 consists of 13 residues. Germline V gene data show CDR1 as LGHDT and CDR2 as YNNKEL (reference sequence). V gave up 1 base and J gave up 4 bases, with 7 bases separating them. The DNA of the CDR3 is TGTGCCAGCAGCCAAGGCAGAACCTATGGCTACACCTTC. Protein sequence: CASSQGRTYGYTF.

In its sample, this clonotype was seen many times. The chain combines TRBV7-6 with TRBJ2-7, with unresolved D. V lost 3 bases to trimming and J lost 3 bases, with 9 bases between them. Germline values: CDR1 SGHVS, CDR2 FNYEAQ. The CDR3 totals 13 residues. The CDR3 loop reads CASSLAENYEQYF. CDR3 DNA: TGTGCCAGCAGCTTGGCAGAGAACTACGAGCAGTACTTC.

This clonotype was seen a few times. The chain is built from TRBV20-1 and TRBJ2-7, with TRBD2 as a possible D gene (5 bases). CDR1 is DFQATT and CDR2 is SNEGSKA in the germline V gene (reference sequence). The CDR3 contains 13 residues. The V end was cut by 2 bases, the J end by 6 bases, with 14 bases between. The CDR3 spells CSARSQVRGEQYF. As DNA, the CDR3 is TGCAGTGCTAGATCTCAGGTCCGGGGCGAGCAGTACTTC.

This clonotype occurred many times. This sequence joins TRBV28 and TRBJ2-4; no reliable D call. The CDR3 is made up of 17 amino acids. Trimming shortened V by 7 bases and J by 1 base, and 20 bases separated the two germline ends. CDR1 MDHEN and CDR2 SYDVKM come from the germline V gene. As DNA, the CDR3 is TGTGCCAGCAAGCCAGCTGGACCTTTCGGGGCCAAAAACATTCAGTACTTC. Residues: CASKPAGPFGAKNIQYF.

The V and J genes are TRBV7-2 and TRBJ2-1, with D possibly being TRBD2 (5 bases). Trimming took 5 bases from V and 15 from J, leaving 17 bases between them. CDR3 length: 12 residues. Germline V lookup: CDR1 SGHTA, CDR2 FQGNSA. The CDR3 nucleotides read TGTGCCAGCAGCCGGGAAGTAGGGTCTCCGTTCTTC. Protein sequence: CASSREVGSPFF.

The chain uses TRBV24-1 and TRBJ2-3; 9 bases are shared with TRBD2. With V trimmed by 4 bases and J by 6 bases, 4 bases remained unmatched. Per the germline V gene, CDR1 is KGHDR and CDR2 is SFDVKD. This CDR3 is 14 amino acids long. CDR3 region: CATSEAGGPDTQYF. CDR3 bases: TGTGCCACCAGTGAGGCGGGAGGGCCGGATACGCAGTATTTT.

This clonotype was counted at least ten times. This chain links TRBV5-1 with TRBJ2-5; D is undetermined. The CDR3 totals 14 residues. V lost 1 base and J 2 bases, leaving 9 bases between the germline ends. The germline gives CDR1 SGHRS, CDR2 YFSETQ. The CDR3 coding sequence is TGCGCCAGCAGCTTGCTGGCTTCTCAAGAGACCCAGTACTTC. Translating gives CASSLLASQETQYF.

This chain links TRBV7-2 with TRBJ2-4; 11 positions match TRBD2. Germline assignment: CDR1 SGHTA and CDR2 FQGNSA. This CDR3 has 16 amino acids. Trimming took 2 bases from V and 3 from J; bases not matched to a gene: 3. CDR3 in DNA: TGTGCCAGCAGCTTACTAGCGGGGGGCCTCAAAAACATTCAGTACTTC. This translates into CASSLLAGGLKNIQYF.

V is TRBV16 and J is TRBJ1-4; 8 bases match TRBD1. Germline V gives CDR1 KGHSY, CDR2 FQNENV. The ends lost 6 bases at V and 0 bases at J; junction bases unmatched: 6. The length of the CDR3 is 16 residues. The CDR3, as DNA: TGTGCCAGCAGTCCCGACAGGGGTACAACTAATGAAAAACTGTTTTTT. It specifies CASSPDRGTTNEKLFF.

This clonotype was counted at least ten times. This CDR3 reads CASSPAGARYGYTF. CDR3 DNA: TGTGCCAGCAGCCCGGCGGGGGCGCGGTATGGCTACACCTTC. The chain carries TRBV2 and TRBJ1-2; possible D gene TRBD1, 6 bases. Germline V lookup: CDR1 SNHLY, CDR2 FYNNEI. The CDR3 sequence is 14 residues long. V was clipped by 6 bases and J by 5 bases, with 16 bases between them.

This chain connects TRBV7-8 to TRBJ2-1; 9 bases are shared with TRBD2. The CDR3 covers 15 residues. V lost 4 bases, J lost 0 bases, and 1 base stayed unmatched. The germline V gene encodes CDR1 SGHVS and CDR2 FQNEAQ. CDR3 sequence (DNA): TGTGCCAGCAGCTATAGCGGGAGCTCCTACAATGAGCAGTTCTTC. Its protein product is CASSYSGSSYNEQFF.

This clonotype was found a few times. V usage is TRBV3-1 and J usage is TRBJ2-3; D unclear. V was shortened by 2 bases and J by 4 bases, with 1 base between the two germline ends. From germline, CDR1 is LGHDT and CDR2 YNNKEL (reference sequence). This CDR3 comprises 11 residues. The CDR3 nucleotides read TGTGCCAGCAGCCAATCAGATACGCAGTATTTT. Residues: CASSQSDTQYF.

This clonotype occurred many times. CDR3 sequence reads: CASSSQPGLAGYTGELFF. CDR3 coding DNA: TGTGCCAGCAGTAGTCAGCCGGGACTAGCGGGATACACCGGGGAGCTGTTTTTT. The genes are TRBV12-3 or TRBV12-4 and TRBJ2-2; 13 bases align to TRBD2. V dropped 5 bases and J dropped 3; count of bases not matched to a gene: 9. The CDR3 covers 18 residues.

Concerning this clonotype: The junction differs from germline at one of its ends, possibly a read error. This sequence joins TRBV6-2 or TRBV6-3 and TRBJ2-7, with TRBD1 matching over 7 bases. This CDR3 has 12 residues. Germline values: CDR1 MNHEY, CDR2 SVGEGT. This CDR3 is CAGRDRPYEQYF. DNA of the CDR3: TGTGCCGGCAGGGACAGACCCTACGAGCAGTACTTC.